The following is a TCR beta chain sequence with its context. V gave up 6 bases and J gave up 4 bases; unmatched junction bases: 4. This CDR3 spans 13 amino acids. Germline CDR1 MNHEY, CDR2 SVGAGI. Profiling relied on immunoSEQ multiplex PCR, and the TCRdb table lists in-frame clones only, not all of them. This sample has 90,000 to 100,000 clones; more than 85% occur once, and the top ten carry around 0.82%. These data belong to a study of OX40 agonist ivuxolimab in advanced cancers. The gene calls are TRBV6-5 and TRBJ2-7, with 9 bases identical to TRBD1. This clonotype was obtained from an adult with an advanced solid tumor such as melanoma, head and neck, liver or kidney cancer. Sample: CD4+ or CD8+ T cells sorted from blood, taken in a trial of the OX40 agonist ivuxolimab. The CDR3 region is CASRRDRAYEQYF. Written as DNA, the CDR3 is TGTGCCAGCAGACGGGACAGGGCGTACGAGCAGTACTTC.